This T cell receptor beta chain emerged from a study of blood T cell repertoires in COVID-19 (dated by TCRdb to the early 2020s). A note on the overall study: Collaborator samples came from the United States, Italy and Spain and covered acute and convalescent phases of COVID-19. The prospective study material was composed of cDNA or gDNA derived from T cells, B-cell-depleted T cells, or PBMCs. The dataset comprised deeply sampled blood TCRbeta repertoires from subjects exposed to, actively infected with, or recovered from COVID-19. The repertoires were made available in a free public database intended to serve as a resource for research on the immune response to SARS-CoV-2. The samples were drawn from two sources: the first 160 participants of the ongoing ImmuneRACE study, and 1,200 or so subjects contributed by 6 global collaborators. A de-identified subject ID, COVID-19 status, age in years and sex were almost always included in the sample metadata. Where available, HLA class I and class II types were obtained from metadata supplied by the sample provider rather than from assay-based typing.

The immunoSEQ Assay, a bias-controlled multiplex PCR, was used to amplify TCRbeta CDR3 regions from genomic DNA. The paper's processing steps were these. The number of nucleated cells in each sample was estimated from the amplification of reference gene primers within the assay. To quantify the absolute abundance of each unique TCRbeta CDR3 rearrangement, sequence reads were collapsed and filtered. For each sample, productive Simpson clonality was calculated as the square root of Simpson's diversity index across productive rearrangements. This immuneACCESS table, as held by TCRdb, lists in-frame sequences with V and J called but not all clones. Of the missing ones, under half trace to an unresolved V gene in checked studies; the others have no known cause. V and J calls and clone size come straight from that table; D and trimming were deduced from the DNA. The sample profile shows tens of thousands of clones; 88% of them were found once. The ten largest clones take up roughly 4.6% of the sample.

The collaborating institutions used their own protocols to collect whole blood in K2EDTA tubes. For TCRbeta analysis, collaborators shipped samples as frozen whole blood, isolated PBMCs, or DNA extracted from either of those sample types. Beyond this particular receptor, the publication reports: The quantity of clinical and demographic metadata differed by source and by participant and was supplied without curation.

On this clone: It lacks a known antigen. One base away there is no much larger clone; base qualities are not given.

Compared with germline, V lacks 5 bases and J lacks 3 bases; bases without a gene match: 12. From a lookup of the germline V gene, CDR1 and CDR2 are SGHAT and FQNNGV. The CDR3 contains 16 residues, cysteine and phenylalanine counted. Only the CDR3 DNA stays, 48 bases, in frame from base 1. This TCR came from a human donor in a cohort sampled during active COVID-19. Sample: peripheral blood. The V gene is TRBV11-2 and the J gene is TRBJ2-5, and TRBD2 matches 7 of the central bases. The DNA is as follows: TGTGCCAGCAGCCCGCCTGGGGCTAGCGGTGAAGAGACCCAGTACTTC. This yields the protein CASSPPGASGEETQYF.